This TCR beta chain is drawn from a study of response to subunit inactivated influenza vaccine. This clonotype was counted a few times. Germline-derived CDR1 and CDR2 are MNHEY and SVGAGI. Germline trimming cut 4 bases from V and 5 bases from J; bases unmatched to any gene: 8. The CDR3 loop spans 16 amino acids. TCRdb ran MiXCR on the RT-PCR reads and lists one entry per CDR3 protein. The sample includes roughly 540,000 distinct CDR3 sequences, less than 25% of them seen just once. These records were also assigned to another study, of T cells expressing NK-cell markers. That study adds: The cDNA for TCR beta came from 5'RACE template switching with UMIs. Underlying the TCR beta repertoires were sorted CD3+CD56+NKG2C+, CD3+CD56+NKG2C- and CD3+CD56-NKG2C+ T cells. The study sequenced eight donors, seven HCMV-seropositive and one seronegative. What restricted sorting to alpha-beta TCR T cells in several experiments was an anti-gamma-delta TCR antibody. Where several donors were concerned, these clonotypes also led the CD3+CD56-NKG2C+ fraction.

Sequenced material: CD4+ T cells sorted from PBMCs, taken roughly 13 days after vaccination. The rearrangement links TRBV6-5 to TRBJ1-4; 9 bases agree with TRBD1. The source is a middle-aged man who received an inactivated influenza vaccine. In DNA, the CDR3 is TGTGCCAGCAGTTCGGGACAGGGATTAAAGAATGAAAAACTGTTTTTT. Amino acid sequence: CASSSGQGLKNEKLFF.